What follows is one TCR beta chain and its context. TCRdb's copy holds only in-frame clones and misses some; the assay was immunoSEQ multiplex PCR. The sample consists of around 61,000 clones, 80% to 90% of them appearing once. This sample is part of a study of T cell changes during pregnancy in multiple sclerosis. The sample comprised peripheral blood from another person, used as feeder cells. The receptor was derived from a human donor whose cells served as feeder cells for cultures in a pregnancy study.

Here the CDR3 DNA reads TGTGCCAGTATGAGGGGGTTGGGCACTGAAGCTTTCTTT. Protein: CASMRGLGTEAFF. The chain is built from TRBV19 and TRBJ1-1; tentatively, D is TRBD1 (6 bases). Trimming took 7 bases from V and 4 from J, leaving 13 bases between them. CDR3 length: 13 amino acids. Looked up from germline, CDR1 is LNHDA and CDR2 is SQIVND (reference sequence).